What follows describes a single T cell receptor (beta chain). The antigen is undetermined. The sample is drawn from a study of T cell repertoires in cytomegalovirus infection. Study-level background: It can be stated that public TCR beta signatures indicated CMV infection as well as a matching HLA type.

Trimming pared 3 bases from V and 5 bases from J, leaving 8 bases between. CDR1 is KGHSH and CDR2 is LQKENI in the germline V gene. The CDR3 length is 13 residues. TCRdb processed the reads anew with MiXCR; each CDR3 protein has one entry. Found here are roughly 310,000 distinct CDR3 sequences, 15% to 20% of them singletons; the top ten hold 12%. Study-wide results and limits: Based on cumulative public TCR beta family frequency, carriers of CMV plus the relevant HLA were identified. What dominated the ex vivo response were HLA-C-restricted CMV-specific TCR beta clonotypes.

The sample was PBMCs. This sequence joins TRBV18 and TRBJ2-1; unclear D gene. The receptor was isolated from a human donor in good health (CMV status not recorded). Some clones in this sample may be carry-over from other donors' samples. The CDR3 DNA is TGTGCCAGCTCACCCTACGTAGACAATGAGCAGTTCTTC. Translating gives CASSPYVDNEQFF.